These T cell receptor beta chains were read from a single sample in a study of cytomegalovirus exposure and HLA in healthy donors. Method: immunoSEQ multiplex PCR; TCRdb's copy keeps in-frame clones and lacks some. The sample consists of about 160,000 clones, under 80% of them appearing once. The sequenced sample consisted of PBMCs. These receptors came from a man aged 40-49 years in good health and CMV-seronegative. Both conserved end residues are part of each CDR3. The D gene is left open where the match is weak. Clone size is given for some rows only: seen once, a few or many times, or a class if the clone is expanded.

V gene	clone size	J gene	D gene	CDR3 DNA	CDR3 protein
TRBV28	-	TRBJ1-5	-	TGCGTTTCTAAGGCAGGGGAGATCAATCAGCCCCAGCATTTT	CVSKAGEINQPQHF
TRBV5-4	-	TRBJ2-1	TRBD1	TGTGCCAGCAGCTCACGGGACAGGGGACCCTACAATGAGCAGTTCTTC	CASSSRDRGPYNEQFF
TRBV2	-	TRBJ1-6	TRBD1	TGTGCCAGCTCCAGGGGGAAACCCTCCTATAATTCACCCCTCCACTTT	CASSRGKPSYNSPLHF
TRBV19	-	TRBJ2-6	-	TGTGCCAGTAGTATTCTCTCTGGGGCCAACGTCCTGACTTTC	CASSILSGANVLTF
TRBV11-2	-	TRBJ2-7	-	TGTGCCAGCGGCCTGACAGGAAGGCCCTACGAGCAGTACTTC	CASGLTGRPYEQYF
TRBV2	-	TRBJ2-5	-	TGTGCCAGCAGTGGCAGGGGTGGAGAGACCCAGTACTTC	CASSGRGGETQYF
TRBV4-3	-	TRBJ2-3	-	TGCGCCAGCAGCCAAGATAGTGGGATGGGGAGCCCAGATACGCAGTATTTT	CASSQDSGMGSPDTQYF
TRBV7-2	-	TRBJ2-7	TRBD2	TGTGCCAGCAGTCCCGGGGGGGCCTACGAGCAGTACTTC	CASSPGGAYEQYF
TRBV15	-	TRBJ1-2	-	TGTGCCACCAGCAGAGTGCAGGGGACCTATGGCTACACCTTC	CATSRVQGTYGYTF
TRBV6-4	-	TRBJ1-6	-	TGTGCCAGCAGTGACGGTTTTCGGTCACCCCTCCACTTT	CASSDGFRSPLHF
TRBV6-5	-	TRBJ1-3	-	TGTGCCAGCAGTCGTGACAGTTTCGGAAACACCATATATTTT	CASSRDSFGNTIYF
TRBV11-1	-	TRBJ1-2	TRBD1	TGTGCCAGCAGCGCCGGGACAGGGCGGCAAGATGATGGCTACACCTTC	CASSAGTGRQDDGYTF
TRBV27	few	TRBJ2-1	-	TGTGCCAGTCGGTCCCTACCCTACAATGAGCAGTTCTTC	CASRSLPYNEQFF
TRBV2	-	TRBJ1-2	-	TGTGCCAGCACGACGACCTGGGGAGACTATGGCTACACCTTC	CASTTTWGDYGYTF
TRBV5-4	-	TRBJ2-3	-	TGTGCCAGCAACCGCGGAGCGCCAGATACGCAGTATTTT	CASNRGAPDTQYF
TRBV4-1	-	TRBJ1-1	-	TGCGCCAGCAGCCAAGATTTTGAAGCACGTATCACTGAAGCTTTCTTT	CASSQDFEARITEAFF
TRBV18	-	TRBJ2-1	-	TGTGCCAGCTCAAGTTCGCGACTAACCTACAATGAGCAGTTCTTC	CASSSSRLTYNEQFF
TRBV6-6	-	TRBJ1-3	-	TGTGCCACCACTAAGGGAAACACCATATATTTT	CATTKGNTIYF
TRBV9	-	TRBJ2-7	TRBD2	TGTGCCAGCAGCGTGGGGACTAGCGGGGGGGTCTACGAGCAGTACTTC	CASSVGTSGGVYEQYF
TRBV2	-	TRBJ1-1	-	TGTGCCAGCAGTGAAGAACAGGTAAACACTGAAGCTTTCTTT	CASSEEQVNTEAFF
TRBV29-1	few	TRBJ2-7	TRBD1	TGCAGCGTTGAAAAGGTGGACAGGGGAGGCGAGCAGTACTTC	CSVEKVDRGGEQYF
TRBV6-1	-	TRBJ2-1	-	TGTGCCAGCACTGTTTCTAGCACTGAGCAGTTCTTC	CASTVSSTEQFF
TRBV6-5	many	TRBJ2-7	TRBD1	TGTGCCACTCCCGGGACAGGGGACTTC	CATPGTGDF